A selection of T cell receptor beta chains follows, all from one sample in a study of blood T cells in healthy people across ages. TCRdb re-called the 5' RACE reads through MiXCR, storing one row per CDR3 protein. The sample carries 1.8 million or so distinct CDR3 sequences, roughly two fifths recorded once. The sample taken for sequencing was blood. The receptors here all came from a human donor in good health. The CDR3 runs from the conserved cysteine through the conserved F or W. D genes are given only for firm matches. Only part of the rows carry a size: once, few, many, or a class if the clone is expanded.

.	TRBV20-1	TRBJ1-2	.	CGARVPRDPLGYTF	TGCGGTGCTAGAGTTCCCAGGGACCCTCTTGGCTACACCTTC
many	TRBV9	TRBJ2-7	.	CASSEGDGYEQYF	TGTGCCAGCAGCGAGGGAGACGGCTACGAGCAGTACTTC
few	TRBV6-2/TRBV6-3	TRBJ2-7	.	CASSYSQGSFREQYF	TGTGCCAGCAGTTACTCCCAGGGTTCGTTTCGCGAGCAGTACTTC
.	TRBV10-3	TRBJ1-1	.	CAISNAGMNTEAFF	TGTGCCATCAGTAATGCCGGCATGAACACTGAAGCTTTCTTT
once	TRBV28	TRBJ2-3	.	CASSLVFTASTDTQYF	TGTGCCAGCAGTTTAGTGTTTACGGCTAGCACAGATACGCAGTATTTT
few	TRBV7-7	TRBJ1-1	.	CASSPNIGTEAFF	TGTGCTAGCAGCCCGAATATAGGAACTGAAGCTTTCTTT
.	TRBV6-6	TRBJ2-4	.	CASRLNNEQYF	TGTGCCAGCAGACTCAACAATGAGCAGTACTTC
.	TRBV29-1	TRBJ2-1	TRBD1	CSVEGQGREQFF	TGCAGCGTTGAAGGACAGGGCCGTGAGCAGTTCTTC
.	TRBV15	TRBJ1-1	.	CASRTIGTEAFF	TGTGCCTCGCGGACCATCGGGACTGAAGCTTTCTTT
.	TRBV7-3	TRBJ1-1	.	CASSLRGGAGTEAFF	TGTGCCAGCAGCCTAAGGGGGGGGGCAGGGACTGAAGCTTTCTTT
.	TRBV20-1	TRBJ1-5	.	CSASHAYQPQHF	TGCAGTGCTTCTCATGCATATCAGCCCCAGCATTTT
.	TRBV27	TRBJ1-4	.	CASSLSSAGAYEKLFF	TGTGCCAGCAGTTTATCCAGCGCAGGGGCTTATGAAAAACTGTTTTTT
many	TRBV24-1	TRBJ2-5	TRBD2	CATSDPSGGAWETQYF	TGTGCCACCAGTGACCCAAGCGGGGGGGCCTGGGAGACCCAGTACTTC
once	TRBV3-1	TRBJ1-4	.	CASSPEGLGEKLFF	TGTGCCAGCAGCCCTGAAGGGTTGGGGGAAAAACTGTTTTTT
.	TRBV6-5	TRBJ1-4	TRBD1	CASSSDRVGTNEKLFF	TGTGCCAGCAGTTCGGACAGGGTGGGGACTAATGAAAAACTGTTTTTT
few	TRBV10-3	TRBJ2-1	TRBD2	CAINYGGETNEQFF	TGTGCCATCAATTATGGGGGGGAGACCAATGAGCAGTTCTTC
few	TRBV4-1	TRBJ2-1	TRBD2	CASSQVASGGAAYNEQFF	TGCGCCAGCAGCCAAGTTGCTAGCGGGGGGGCAGCCTACAATGAGCAGTTCTTC
.	TRBV29-1	TRBJ2-5	TRBD1	CSIAGGPTQETQYF	TGCAGCATCGCAGGGGGCCCTACCCAAGAGACCCAGTACTTC
.	TRBV4-1	TRBJ2-1	.	CASSQGVLRLSYNEQFF	TGCGCCAGCAGCCAAGGTGTTTTACGGCTCTCCTACAATGAGCAGTTCTTC
.	TRBV4-3	TRBJ1-2	.	CASSQDLPPGNLGYTF	TGCGCCAGCAGCCAAGATCTCCCCCCAGGGAATCTTGGCTACACCTTC
.	TRBV28	TRBJ1-1	.	CASSYPRGGATEAFF	TGTGCCAGCAGTTACCCCAGGGGTGGGGCGACTGAAGCTTTCTTT
.	TRBV4-3	TRBJ2-3	.	CASSQVIRTSTDTQYF	TGCGCCAGCAGCCAAGTTATCCGGACTAGCACAGATACGCAGTATTTT
.	TRBV12-3/TRBV12-4	TRBJ1-1	.	CASSPALETESMNTEAFF	TGTGCCAGCAGCCCAGCCCTGGAGACAGAGTCCATGAACACTGAAGCTTTCTTT
.	TRBV9	TRBJ2-1	.	CASSVYRGGWDSYNEQFF	TGTGCCAGCAGCGTATATAGGGGGGGGTGGGACTCCTACAATGAGCAGTTCTTC
.	TRBV28	TRBJ1-1	.	CASTQEKREPEAFF	TGTGCCAGCACCCAAGAAAAACGGGAACCTGAAGCTTTCTTT
.	TRBV4-3	TRBJ2-5	.	CASSQGLALRWETQYF	TGCGCCAGCAGCCAAGGGCTAGCGCTAAGGTGGGAGACCCAGTACTTC
few	TRBV11-2	TRBJ2-1	.	CASRDLGRAEQFF	TGTGCCAGCAGGGACTTGGGGCGCGCTGAGCAGTTCTTC
.	TRBV29-1	TRBJ2-1	.	CSVEGRRASYNEQFF	TGCAGCGTTGAAGGCAGGCGGGCCTCCTACAATGAGCAGTTCTTC
.	TRBV29-1	TRBJ1-5	.	CSVETGVANQPQHF	TGCAGCGTAGAGACGGGGGTCGCCAATCAGCCCCAGCATTTT
.	TRBV20-1	TRBJ2-7	.	CSAGGRGGYEQYF	TGCAGTGCCGGCGGTAGGGGGGGTTACGAGCAGTACTTC
once	TRBV12-3/TRBV12-4	TRBJ2-7	TRBD1	CASSFEIGQGSYEQYF	TGTGCCAGCAGTTTTGAGATTGGACAGGGGTCCTACGAGCAGTACTTC
.	TRBV6-2/TRBV6-3	TRBJ1-2	.	CASSYSIQGGNGYTF	TGTGCCAGCAGTTACTCGATACAGGGAGGAAATGGCTACACCTTC
.	TRBV13	TRBJ2-5	.	CASSLYLGGAPKTQYF	TGTGCCAGCAGCCTCTACTTGGGGGGCGCGCCAAAGACCCAGTACTTC
.	TRBV5-6	TRBJ2-7	.	CVSSSGPAYEQYF	TGTGTCAGCAGCTCTGGGCCCGCCTACGAGCAGTACTTC
.	TRBV7-3	TRBJ1-2	.	CASSFSWQDYGYTF	TGTGCCAGCAGCTTCAGTTGGCAGGACTATGGCTACACCTTC
.	TRBV4-3	TRBJ1-2	TRBD1	CASSQDAWDRVYGYTF	TGCGCCAGCAGCCAGGACGCCTGGGACAGGGTCTATGGCTACACCTTC
many	TRBV20-1	TRBJ2-5	TRBD2	CSARVAGEGKTQYF	TGCAGTGCTAGGGTCGCGGGGGAGGGAAAGACCCAGTACTTC
.	TRBV20-1	TRBJ2-7	.	CSATIGGAQYF	TGCAGTGCTACCATTGGGGGGGCGCAGTACTTC
once	TRBV5-1	TRBJ2-5	TRBD2	CASSLGTTVQETQYF	TGCGCCAGCAGCCTCGGGACTACCGTTCAAGAGACCCAGTACTTC
.	TRBV2	TRBJ1-6	TRBD1	CASKGAEFSPLHF	TGTGCCAGCAAGGGGGCAGAGTTTTCACCCCTCCACTTT
.	TRBV20-1	TRBJ1-1	.	CSARDQEWNTEAFF	TGCAGTGCTAGAGATCAAGAGTGGAACACTGAAGCTTTCTTT
few	TRBV6-5	TRBJ1-2	TRBD1	CASSRTGEYGYTF	TGTGCCAGCAGCAGGACAGGGGAATATGGCTACACCTTC
.	TRBV12-3/TRBV12-4	TRBJ2-1	.	CASSGHSASYSEQFF	TGTGCCAGCAGTGGTCATAGCGCCTCCTACAGTGAGCAGTTCTTC